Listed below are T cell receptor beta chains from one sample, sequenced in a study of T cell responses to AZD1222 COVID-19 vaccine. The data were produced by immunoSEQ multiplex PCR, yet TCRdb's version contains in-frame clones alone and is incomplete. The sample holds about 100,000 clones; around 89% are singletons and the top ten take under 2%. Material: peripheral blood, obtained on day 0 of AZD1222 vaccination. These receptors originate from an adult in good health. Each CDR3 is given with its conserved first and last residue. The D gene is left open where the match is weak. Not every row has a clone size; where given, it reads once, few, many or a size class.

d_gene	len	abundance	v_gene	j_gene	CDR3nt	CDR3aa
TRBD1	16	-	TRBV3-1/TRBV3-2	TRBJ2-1	TGTGCCAGCAGCCAAGGCGGGACAGGGTCCTACAATGAGCAGTTCTTC	CASSQGGTGSYNEQFF
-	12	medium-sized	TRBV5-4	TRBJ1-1	TGTGCCAGCAGCGTCTCAAACACTGAAGCTTTCTTT	CASSVSNTEAFF
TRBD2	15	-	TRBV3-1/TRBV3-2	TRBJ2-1	TGTGCCAGCAGCCCACCAGGACTAGCGTACAATGAGCAGTTCTTC	CASSPPGLAYNEQFF
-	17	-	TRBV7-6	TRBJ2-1	TGTGCCAGCAGCTTAACCGGTCTGGCGGTCTCCTACAATGAGCAGTTCTTC	CASSLTGLAVSYNEQFF
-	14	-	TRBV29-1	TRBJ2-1	TGCAGCGTAACCGGGGGTAGCGACAACAATGAGCAGTTCTTC	CSVTGGSDNNEQFF
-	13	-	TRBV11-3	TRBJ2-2	TGTGCCAGCAGCTTCGAGAACACCGGGGAGCTGTTTTTT	CASSFENTGELFF
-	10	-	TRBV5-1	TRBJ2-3	TGCGCCAGCACAGGAGATACGCAGTATTTT	CASTGDTQYF
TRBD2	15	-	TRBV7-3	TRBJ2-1	TGTGCCAGCAGCTTAACACTAGCGGGTTACAATGAGCAGTTCTTC	CASSLTLAGYNEQFF
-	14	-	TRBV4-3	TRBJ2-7	TGCGCCAGCAGCCAAGATCCACTGAGCTACGAGCAGTACTTC	CASSQDPLSYEQYF
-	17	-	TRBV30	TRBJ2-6	TGTGCCTGGAGTGTAACGGGATTCGGCACTGGGGCCAACGTCCTGACTTTC	CAWSVTGFGTGANVLTF